This TCR beta chain was observed in a study of CD8+CD57+ T cells in acquired aplastic anemia. About the research overall: Sorted CD4+ and CD8+ cell DNA averaged 3.2 ug.

V lost 4 bases to trimming and J lost 0 bases, with 10 bases between them. Germline V gene sequence: CDR1 SEHNR, CDR2 FQNEAQ (reference sequence). This CDR3 has 15 residues. Study-wide points: Both patients and controls carried the same twenty-nine CD8+ CDR3 sequences. Statistical testing detected no significant gap in CD8+ Simpson's diversity between patients and controls.

The TCR beta profiling, which covered VDJ combination and CDR3 sequence, was carried out using genomic DNA as the template. One entry per CDR3 protein, called by TCRdb with MiXCR from the reads. The sample has more than 150,000 distinct CDR3 sequences; roughly 50% are singletons. Sequencing involved patients with CD8+CD57+ cell expansion previously shown by flow cytometry. Severe acquired aplastic anemia was diagnosed in all patients. Concerning this clonotype itself: The antigen is unknown.

The sequenced sample consisted of sorted CD4+, CD8+, or CD8+CD57+ T cells (not recorded which) from PBMCs. The TCR was taken from a human donor with aplastic anemia. The V call is TRBV7-9, the J call TRBJ1-3, with D unclear. CDR3 sequence reads: CASSSPTASGNTIYF. The CDR3 bases are TGTGCCAGCAGCTCCCCGACCGCCTCTGGAAACACCATATATTTT. Based on the CDR3 plus reference TRBV7-9 and TRBJ1-3, the full variable domain is DTGVSQNPRHKITKRGQNVTFRCDPISEHNRLYWYRQTLGQGPEFLTYFQNEAQLEKSRLLSDRFSAERPKGSFSTLEIQRTEQGDSAMYLCASSSPTASGNTIYFGEGSWLTVV.